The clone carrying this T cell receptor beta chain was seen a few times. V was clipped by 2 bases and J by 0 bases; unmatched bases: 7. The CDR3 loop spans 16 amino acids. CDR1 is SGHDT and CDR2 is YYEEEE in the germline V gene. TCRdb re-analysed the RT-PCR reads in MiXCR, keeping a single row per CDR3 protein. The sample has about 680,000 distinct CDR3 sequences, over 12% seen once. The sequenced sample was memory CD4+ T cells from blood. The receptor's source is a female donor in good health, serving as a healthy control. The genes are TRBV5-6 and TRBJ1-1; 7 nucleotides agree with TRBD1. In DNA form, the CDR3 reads TGTGCCAGCAGCTTAAACAGGGGAAGCATGAACACTGAAGCTTTCTTT. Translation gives CASSLNRGSMNTEAFF.